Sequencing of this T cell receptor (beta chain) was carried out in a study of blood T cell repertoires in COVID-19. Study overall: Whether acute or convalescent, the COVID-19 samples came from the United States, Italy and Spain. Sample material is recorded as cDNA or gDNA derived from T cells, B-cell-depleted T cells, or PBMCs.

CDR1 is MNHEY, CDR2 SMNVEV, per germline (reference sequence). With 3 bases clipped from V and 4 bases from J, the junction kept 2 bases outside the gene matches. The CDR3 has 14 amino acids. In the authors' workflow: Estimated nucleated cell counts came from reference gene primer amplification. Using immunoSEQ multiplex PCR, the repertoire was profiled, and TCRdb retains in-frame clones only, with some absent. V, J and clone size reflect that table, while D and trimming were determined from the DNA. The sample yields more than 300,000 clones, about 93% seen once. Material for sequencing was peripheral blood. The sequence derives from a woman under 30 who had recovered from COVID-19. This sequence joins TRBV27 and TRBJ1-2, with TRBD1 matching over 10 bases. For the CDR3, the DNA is TGTGCCAGCAGTTTCGGACAGGGGGTCTATGGCTACACCTTC. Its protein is CASSFGQGVYGYTF.